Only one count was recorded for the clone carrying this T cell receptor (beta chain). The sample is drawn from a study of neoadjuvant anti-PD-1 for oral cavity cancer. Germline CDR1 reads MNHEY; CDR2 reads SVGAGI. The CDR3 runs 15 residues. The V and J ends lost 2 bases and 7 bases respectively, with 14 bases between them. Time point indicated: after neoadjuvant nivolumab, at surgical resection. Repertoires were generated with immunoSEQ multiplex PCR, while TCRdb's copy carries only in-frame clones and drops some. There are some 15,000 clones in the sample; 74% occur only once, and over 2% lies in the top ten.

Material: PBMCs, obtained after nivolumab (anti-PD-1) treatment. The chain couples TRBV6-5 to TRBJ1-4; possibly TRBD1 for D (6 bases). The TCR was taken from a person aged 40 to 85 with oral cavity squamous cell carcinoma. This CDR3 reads CASSYTSGRGEKLFF. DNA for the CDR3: TGTGCCAGCAGTTACACTTCAGGCAGGGGTGAAAAACTGTTTTTT.